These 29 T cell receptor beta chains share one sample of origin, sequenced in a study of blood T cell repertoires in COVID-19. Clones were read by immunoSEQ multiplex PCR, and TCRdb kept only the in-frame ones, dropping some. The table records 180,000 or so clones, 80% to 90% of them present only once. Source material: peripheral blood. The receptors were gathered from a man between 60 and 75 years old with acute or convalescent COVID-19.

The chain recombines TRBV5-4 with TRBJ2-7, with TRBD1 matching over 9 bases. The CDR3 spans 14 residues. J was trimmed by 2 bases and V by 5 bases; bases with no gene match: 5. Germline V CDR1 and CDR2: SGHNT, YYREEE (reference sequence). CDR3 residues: CASRERDRAYEQYF. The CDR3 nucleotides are TGTGCCAGCAGGGAAAGGGACAGGGCCTACGAGCAGTACTTC.

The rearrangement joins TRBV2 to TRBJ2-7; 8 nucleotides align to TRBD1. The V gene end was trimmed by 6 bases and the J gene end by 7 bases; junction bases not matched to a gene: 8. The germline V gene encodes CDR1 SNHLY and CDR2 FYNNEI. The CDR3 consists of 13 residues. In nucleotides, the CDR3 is TGTGCCAGCAGCTCACAGGGGGTGTTGGAGCAGTACTTC. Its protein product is CASSSQGVLEQYF.

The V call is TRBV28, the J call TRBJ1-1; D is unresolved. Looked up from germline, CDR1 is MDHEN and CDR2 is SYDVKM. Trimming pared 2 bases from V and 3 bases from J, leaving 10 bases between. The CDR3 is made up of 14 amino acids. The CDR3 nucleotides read TGTGCCAGCAGTTTAGCCCAGAGGGACACTGAAGCTTTCTTT. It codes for CASSLAQRDTEAFF.

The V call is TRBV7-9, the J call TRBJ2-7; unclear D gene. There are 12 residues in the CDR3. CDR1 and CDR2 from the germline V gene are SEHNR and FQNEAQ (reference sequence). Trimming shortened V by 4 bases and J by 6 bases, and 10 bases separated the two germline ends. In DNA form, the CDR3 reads TGTGCCAGCAGCTCGACCACGGGCGAGCAGTACTTC. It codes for CASSSTTGEQYF.

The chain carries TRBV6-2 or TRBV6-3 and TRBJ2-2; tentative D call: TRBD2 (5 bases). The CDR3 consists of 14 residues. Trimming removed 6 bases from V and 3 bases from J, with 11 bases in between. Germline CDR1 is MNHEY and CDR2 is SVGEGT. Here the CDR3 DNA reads TGTGCCAGCAGCACTAGTAGGTACACCGGGGAGCTGTTTTTT. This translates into CASSTSRYTGELFF.

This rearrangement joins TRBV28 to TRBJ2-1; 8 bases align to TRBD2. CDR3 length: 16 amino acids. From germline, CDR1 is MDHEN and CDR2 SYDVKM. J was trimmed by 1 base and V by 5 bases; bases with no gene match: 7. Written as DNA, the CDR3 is TGTGCCAGCAGTCCCCTAGAGCGGGGGTCCTACAATGAGCAGTTCTTC. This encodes CASSPLERGSYNEQFF.

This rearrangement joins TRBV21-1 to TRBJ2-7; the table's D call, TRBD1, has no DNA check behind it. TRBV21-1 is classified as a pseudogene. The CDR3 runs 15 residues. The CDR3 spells CASVISDRARHEQYF. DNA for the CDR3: TGTGCCAGCGTTATCTCCGACAGGGCTAGGCACGAGCAGTACTTC.

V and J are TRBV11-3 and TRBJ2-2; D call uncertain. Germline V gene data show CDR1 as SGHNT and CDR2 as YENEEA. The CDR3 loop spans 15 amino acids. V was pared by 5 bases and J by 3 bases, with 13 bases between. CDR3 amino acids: CASSPSSWYTGELFF. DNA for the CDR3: TGTGCCAGCAGCCCGTCTAGTTGGTACACCGGGGAGCTGTTTTTT.

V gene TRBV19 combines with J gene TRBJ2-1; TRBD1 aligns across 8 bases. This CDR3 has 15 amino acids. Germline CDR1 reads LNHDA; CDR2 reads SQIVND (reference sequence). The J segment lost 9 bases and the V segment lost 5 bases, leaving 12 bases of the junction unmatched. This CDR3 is CASSSGQGYSPEQFF. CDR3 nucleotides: TGTGCCAGTAGTTCCGGACAGGGATACTCTCCTGAGCAGTTCTTC. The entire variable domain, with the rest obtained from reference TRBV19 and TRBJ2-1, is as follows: DGGITQSPKYLFRKEGQNVTLSCEQNLNHDAMYWYRQDPGQGLRLIYYSQIVNDFQKGDIAEGYSVSREKKESFPLTVTSAQKNPTAFYLCASSSGQGYSPEQFFGPGTRLTVL.

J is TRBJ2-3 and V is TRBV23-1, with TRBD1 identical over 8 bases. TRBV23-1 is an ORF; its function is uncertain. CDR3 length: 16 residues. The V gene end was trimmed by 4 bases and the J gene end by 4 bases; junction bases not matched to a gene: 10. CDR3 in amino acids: CASSPEQGGWPDTQYF. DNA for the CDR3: TGCGCCAGCAGTCCCGAACAGGGGGGCTGGCCAGATACGCAGTATTTT.

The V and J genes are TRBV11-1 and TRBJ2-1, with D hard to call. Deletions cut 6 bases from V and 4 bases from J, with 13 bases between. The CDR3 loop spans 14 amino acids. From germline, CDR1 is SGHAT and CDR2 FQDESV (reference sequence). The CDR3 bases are TGTGCCAGCAGGCAACCACAGACATACAATGAGCAGTTCTTC. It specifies CASRQPQTYNEQFF.

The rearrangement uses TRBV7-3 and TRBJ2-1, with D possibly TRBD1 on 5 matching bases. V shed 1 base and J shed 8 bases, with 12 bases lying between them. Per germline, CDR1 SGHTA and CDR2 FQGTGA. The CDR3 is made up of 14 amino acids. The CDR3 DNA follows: TGTGCCAGCAGCTTAAGTTCCAGCAGGGATGAGCAGTTCTTC. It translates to CASSLSSSRDEQFF.

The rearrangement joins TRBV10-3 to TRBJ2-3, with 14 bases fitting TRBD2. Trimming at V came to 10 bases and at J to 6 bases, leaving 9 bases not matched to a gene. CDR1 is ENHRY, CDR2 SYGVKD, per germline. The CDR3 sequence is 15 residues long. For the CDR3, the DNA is TGTGCCACGGCCGGGACTAGCGGGGGCATGGATACGCAGTATTTT. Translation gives CATAGTSGGMDTQYF.

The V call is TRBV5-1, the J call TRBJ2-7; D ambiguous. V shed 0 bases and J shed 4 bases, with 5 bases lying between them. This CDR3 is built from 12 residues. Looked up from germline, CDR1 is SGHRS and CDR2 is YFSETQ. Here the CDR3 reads CASSLDRYEQYF. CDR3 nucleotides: TGCGCCAGCAGCTTGGATCGGTACGAGCAGTACTTC.

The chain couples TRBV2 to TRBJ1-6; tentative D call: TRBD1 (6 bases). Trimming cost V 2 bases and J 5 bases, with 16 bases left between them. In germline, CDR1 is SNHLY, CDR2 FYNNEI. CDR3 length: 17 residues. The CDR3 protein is CASSEYPGQQNNSPLHF. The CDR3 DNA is TGTGCCAGCAGTGAATACCCCGGACAGCAAAATAATTCACCCCTCCACTTT.

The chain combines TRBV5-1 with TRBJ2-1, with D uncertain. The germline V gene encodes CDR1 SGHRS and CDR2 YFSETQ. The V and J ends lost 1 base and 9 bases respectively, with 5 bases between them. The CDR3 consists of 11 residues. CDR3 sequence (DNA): TGCGCCAGCAGCTTGCCCGGTGAGCAGTTCTTC. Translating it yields CASSLPGEQFF.

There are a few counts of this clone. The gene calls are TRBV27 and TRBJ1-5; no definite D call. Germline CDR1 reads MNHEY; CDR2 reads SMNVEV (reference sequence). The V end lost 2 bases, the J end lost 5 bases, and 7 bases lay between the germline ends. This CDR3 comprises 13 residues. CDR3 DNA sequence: TGTGCCAGCAGTTTAAACCGGGATCAGCCCCAGCATTTT. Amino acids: CASSLNRDQPQHF.

This CDR3 is CSAGAGYNTEAFF. The CDR3 coding sequence is TGCAGCGCCGGAGCGGGTTACAACACTGAAGCTTTCTTT. V is TRBV29-1 and J is TRBJ1-1; D remains unclear. The length of the CDR3 is 13 residues. Germline CDR1 and CDR2: SQVTM and ANQGSEA. The ends were cut back, 7 bases at V and 2 bases at J, with 14 bases in the middle.

The CDR3 loop reads CASSLGLAGYNEQFF. The CDR3 DNA sequence: TGTGCCAGCAGCCTGGGACTAGCGGGTTACAATGAGCAGTTCTTC. The chain has TRBV14 and TRBJ2-1; 12 bases are shared with TRBD2. The length of the CDR3 is 15 residues. The germline V gene encodes CDR1 SGHDN and CDR2 FVKESK. Trimming took 4 bases from V and 4 from J; bases not matched to a gene: 2.

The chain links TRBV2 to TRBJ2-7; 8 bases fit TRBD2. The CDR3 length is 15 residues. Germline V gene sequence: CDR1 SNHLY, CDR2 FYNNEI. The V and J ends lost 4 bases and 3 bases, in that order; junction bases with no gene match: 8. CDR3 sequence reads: CASSVGIAGHYEQYF. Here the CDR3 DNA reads TGTGCCAGCAGTGTGGGAATAGCGGGGCACTACGAGCAGTACTTC.

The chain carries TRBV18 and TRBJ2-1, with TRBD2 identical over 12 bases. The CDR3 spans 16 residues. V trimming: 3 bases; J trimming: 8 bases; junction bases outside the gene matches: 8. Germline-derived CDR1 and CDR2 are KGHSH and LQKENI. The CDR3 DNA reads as TGTGCCAGCTCACCGGGGCTAGCGGGAGGGCTGGATGAGCAGTTCTTC. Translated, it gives CASSPGLAGGLDEQFF.

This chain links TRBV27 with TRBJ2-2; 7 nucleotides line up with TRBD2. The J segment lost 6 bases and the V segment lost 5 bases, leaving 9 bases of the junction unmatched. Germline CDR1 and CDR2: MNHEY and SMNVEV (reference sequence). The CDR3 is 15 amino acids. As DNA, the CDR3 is TGTGCCAGCAGTATTTCCGGGGCGGGGGCCGGGGAGCTGTTTTTT. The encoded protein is CASSISGAGAGELFF.

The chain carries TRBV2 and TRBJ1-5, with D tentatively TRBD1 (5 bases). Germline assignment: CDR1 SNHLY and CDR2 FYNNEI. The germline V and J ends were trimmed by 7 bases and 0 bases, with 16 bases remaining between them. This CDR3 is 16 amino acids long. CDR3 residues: CASNLDSTYSNQPQHF. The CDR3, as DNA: TGTGCCAGCAACCTCGACAGCACGTATAGCAATCAGCCCCAGCATTTT.

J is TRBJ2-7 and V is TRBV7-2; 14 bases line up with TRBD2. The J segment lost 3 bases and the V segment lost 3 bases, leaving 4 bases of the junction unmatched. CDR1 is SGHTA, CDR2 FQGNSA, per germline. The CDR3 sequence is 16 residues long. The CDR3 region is CASSLAGTSGGYEQYF. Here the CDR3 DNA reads TGTGCCAGCAGCTTGGCTGGGACTAGCGGGGGCTACGAGCAGTACTTC.

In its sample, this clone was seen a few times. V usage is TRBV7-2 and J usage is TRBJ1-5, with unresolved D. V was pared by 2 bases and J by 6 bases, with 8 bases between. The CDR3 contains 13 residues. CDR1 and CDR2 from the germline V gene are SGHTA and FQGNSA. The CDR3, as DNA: TGTGCCAGCAGCTTATTCGAGCGTCAGCCCCAGCATTTT. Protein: CASSLFERQPQHF.

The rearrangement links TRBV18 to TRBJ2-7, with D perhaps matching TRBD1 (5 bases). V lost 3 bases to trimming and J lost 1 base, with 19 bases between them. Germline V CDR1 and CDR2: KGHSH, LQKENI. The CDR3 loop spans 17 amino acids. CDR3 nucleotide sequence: TGTGCCAGCTCACCCGCTAGGGGTGTCGGGTCGTCCTACGAGCAGTACTTC. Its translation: CASSPARGVGSSYEQYF.

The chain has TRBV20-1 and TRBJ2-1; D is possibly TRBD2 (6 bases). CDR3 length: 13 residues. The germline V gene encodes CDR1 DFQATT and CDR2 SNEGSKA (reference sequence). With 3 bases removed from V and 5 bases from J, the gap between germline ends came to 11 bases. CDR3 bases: TGCAGTGCTAGTTCCGGGAGTCACAATGAGCAGTTCTTC. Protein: CSASSGSHNEQFF.

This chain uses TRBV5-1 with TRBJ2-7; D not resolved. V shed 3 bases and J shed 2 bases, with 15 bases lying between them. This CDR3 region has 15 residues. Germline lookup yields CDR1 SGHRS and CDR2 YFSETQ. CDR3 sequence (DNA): TGCGCCAGCAGCTCCACCGGGTCCCCCACCTACGAGCAGTACTTC. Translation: CASSSTGSPTYEQYF.

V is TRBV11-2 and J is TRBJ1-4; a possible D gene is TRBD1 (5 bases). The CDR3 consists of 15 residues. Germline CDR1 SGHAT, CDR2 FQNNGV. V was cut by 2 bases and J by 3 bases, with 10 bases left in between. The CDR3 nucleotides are TGTGCCAGCAGCTTATTGGGGGGGGCTAATGAAAAACTGTTTTTT. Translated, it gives CASSLLGGANEKLFF.